Below, 29 T cell receptor beta chains from the same sample are listed, as sequenced in a study of blood T cell repertoires in COVID-19 (dated by TCRdb to 2018 to 2021). Library preparation employed the immunoSEQ multiplex PCR assay. The immuneACCESS repertoire file appears here via TCRdb, limited to in-frame rearrangements. These files lack a portion of the clones; in checked studies, under half of the deficit traces to unresolved V genes, and the cause of the others is not known. The sample table lists about 160,000 clones, around 93% of them with a count of one. The leading ten clones occupy 4.8% of the sample. Sequences were obtained from peripheral blood. These receptors were collected from a young man with COVID-19, enrolled during active disease.

V usage is TRBV5-6 and J usage is TRBJ2-5; D remains unclear. V shed 4 bases and J shed 7 bases, with 17 bases lying between them. Germline CDR1 reads SGHDT; CDR2 reads YYEEEE. The CDR3 covers 14 residues. CDR3: CASSLNELVGTQYF. CDR3 nucleotide sequence: TGTGCCAGCAGCCTCAACGAACTTGTTGGGACCCAGTACTTC.

Concerning this clone itself: The sample has other DNA sequences that encode this CDR3 too. This sequence joins TRBV20-1 and TRBJ2-7, with D unclear. The CDR3 has 11 amino acids. The V end was cut by 5 bases, the J end by 5 bases, with 10 bases between. Germline assignment: CDR1 DFQATT and CDR2 SNEGSKA (reference sequence). The CDR3 DNA is TGCAGTGCTTCTAGTGGCCACGAGCAGTACTTC. It translates to CSASSGHEQYF.

The CDR3 spells CASSNQQGNTEAFF. As DNA, the CDR3 is TGTGCCAGCAGCAACCAACAGGGGAACACTGAAGCTTTCTTT. The chain combines TRBV7-8 with TRBJ1-1, with a possible D match to TRBD1 (6 bases). This CDR3 has 14 residues. Germline V gene sequence: CDR1 SGHVS, CDR2 FQNEAQ. The V end was cut by 5 bases, the J end by 1 base, with 11 bases between.

This chain connects TRBV24-1 to TRBJ2-3, with TRBD2 identical over 11 bases. From germline, CDR1 is KGHDR and CDR2 SFDVKD. With 2 bases clipped from V and 5 bases from J, the junction kept 8 bases outside the gene matches. This CDR3 comprises 17 residues. CDR3 in DNA: TGTGCCACCAGTGATTACCCTGGGACTAGCGGTCGAGATACGCAGTATTTT. Protein product: CATSDYPGTSGRDTQYF.

The rearrangement links TRBV9 to TRBJ2-5; 8 nucleotides line up with TRBD2. The CDR3 totals 16 residues. Germline CDR1 and CDR2: SGDLS and YYNGEE. With V trimmed by 5 bases and J by 1 base, 10 bases remained unmatched. The CDR3 here is CASSATSGYAQETQYF. The CDR3 coding sequence is TGTGCCAGCAGTGCTACTAGCGGCTATGCCCAAGAGACCCAGTACTTC. The whole variable domain, remainder taken from reference TRBV9 and TRBJ2-5, is DSGVTQTPKHLITATGQRVTLRCSPRSGDLSVYWYQQSLDQGLQFLIQYYNGEERAKGNILERFSAQQFPDLHSELNLSSLELGDSALYFCASSATSGYAQETQYFGPGTRLLVL.

The J gene is TRBJ2-5, the V gene TRBV5-1; 7 nucleotides agree with TRBD1. There are 13 residues in the CDR3. Germline V lookup: CDR1 SGHRS, CDR2 YFSETQ. The ends lost 3 bases at V and 3 bases at J; junction bases unmatched: 2. This chain's CDR3 is CASSWTGEETQYF. DNA for the CDR3: TGCGCCAGCAGCTGGACAGGCGAAGAGACCCAGTACTTC.

J is TRBJ2-2 and V is TRBV1; the table's D gene call, TRBD2, was not cross checked with the DNA. TRBV1 is annotated as a pseudogene. There are 12 residues in the CDR3. The CDR3 loop reads CTRRAGTGELFF. The CDR3 region has the DNA TGCACCAGAAGGGCGGGGACCGGGGAGCTGTTTTTT.

The V call is TRBV4-1, the J call TRBJ1-4; unclear D gene. V was cut by 0 bases and J by 7 bases, with 15 bases left in between. Germline lookup yields CDR1 MGHRA and CDR2 YSYEKL. This CDR3 has 16 residues. This CDR3 is CASSQEGGTKGEKLFF. The CDR3 bases are TGCGCCAGCAGCCAAGAAGGAGGCACGAAGGGTGAAAAACTGTTTTTT.

The chain is built from TRBV9 and TRBJ2-2; TRBD1 agrees at 7 bases. This CDR3 region has 16 residues. Losses at the gene ends were 4 bases for V and 2 bases for J; bases not matched to a gene: 8. Germline values: CDR1 SGDLS, CDR2 YYNGEE. CDR3 sequence (DNA): TGTGCCAGCAGCCCGAGAGGGGACAGAAACACCGGGGAGCTGTTTTTT. It codes for CASSPRGDRNTGELFF.

V gene TRBV4-2 combines with J gene TRBJ1-2, with D perhaps matching TRBD1 (5 bases). CDR1 LGHNA and CDR2 YNFKEQ come from the germline V gene. The CDR3 totals 14 residues. The V end lost 1 base, the J end lost 2 bases, and 8 bases lay between the germline ends. The CDR3, as DNA: TGTGCCAGCAGCCAAGCTGGACAAAACTATGGCTACACCTTC. Translated: CASSQAGQNYGYTF.

DNA for the CDR3: TGTGCCAGCAGCGTAGAGGCGGTCAGCCTGGGTGAAAAACTGTTTTTT. This gives the protein CASSVEAVSLGEKLFF. The chain recombines TRBV9 with TRBJ1-4; D is unclear. The CDR3 covers 16 residues. The germline V and J ends were trimmed by 0 bases and 7 bases, with 16 bases remaining between them. Germline CDR1 and CDR2: SGDLS and YYNGEE.

This clone has a single count. V usage is TRBV16 and J usage is TRBJ1-6; 7 bases are a match to TRBD1. The junction had 19 bases not matched to a gene; V was cut back by 4 bases and J by 1 base. Per germline, CDR1 KGHSY and CDR2 FQNENV. This CDR3 spans 21 amino acids. CDR3 sequence reads: CASSPVDLTGSWSSYNSPLHF. Here the CDR3 DNA reads TGTGCCAGCAGCCCCGTCGACTTGACAGGGAGTTGGAGTTCCTATAATTCACCCCTCCACTTT. Based on the CDR3 plus reference TRBV16 and TRBJ1-6, the full variable domain is GEEVAQTPKHLVRGEGQKAKLYCAPIKGHSYVFWYQQVLKNEFKFLISFQNENVFDETGMPKERFSAKCLPNSPCSLEIQATKLEDSAVYFCASSPVDLTGSWSSYNSPLHFGNGTRLTVT.

This rearrangement joins TRBV11-1 to TRBJ1-4; 9 bases align to TRBD1. The CDR3 covers 14 residues. CDR1 SGHAT and CDR2 FQDESV come from the germline V gene (reference sequence). V dropped 5 bases and J dropped 8; count of bases not matched to a gene: 6. The CDR3 sequence: CASSPGQGREKLFF. The CDR3, as DNA: TGTGCCAGCAGCCCCGGACAGGGGCGGGAAAAACTGTTTTTT.

The rearrangement uses TRBV7-2 and TRBJ2-7, with D unclear. CDR3 length equals 13 residues. Trimming shortened V by 1 base and J by 7 bases, and 11 bases separated the two germline ends. From germline, CDR1 is SGHTA and CDR2 FQGNSA. CDR3 coding DNA: TGTGCCAGCAGCTTAGAAGTCCCTCGGGAGCAGTACTTC. It translates to CASSLEVPREQYF.

CDR3 in amino acids: CASSVVDGTPYYGYTF. Written as DNA, the CDR3 is TGTGCCAGCAGCGTAGTCGACGGGACACCCTATTATGGCTACACCTTC. The chain uses TRBV9 and TRBJ1-2; perhaps TRBD1 as D (6 bases). The CDR3 is made up of 16 amino acids. The V end was cut by 0 bases, the J end by 5 bases, with 17 bases between. Germline assignment: CDR1 SGDLS and CDR2 YYNGEE.

This clone was seen a single time. V and J are TRBV4-3 and TRBJ2-3; D unresolved. Germline CDR1 and CDR2: LGHNA and YSLEER. V lost 5 bases and J 0 bases, leaving 12 bases between the germline ends. There are 15 residues in the CDR3. The CDR3 sequence: CASSDKYRSTDTQYF. In nucleotides, the CDR3 is TGCGCCAGCAGCGACAAGTACCGGAGCACAGATACGCAGTATTTT.

The chain combines TRBV2 with TRBJ2-3; 9 bases fit TRBD1. The CDR3 is made up of 14 amino acids. The V gene end was trimmed by 5 bases and the J gene end by 1 base; junction bases not matched to a gene: 1. Germline CDR1 SNHLY, CDR2 FYNNEI. CDR3 sequence: CASSWTGGTDTQYF. CDR3 coding DNA: TGTGCCAGCAGTTGGACAGGGGGCACAGATACGCAGTATTTT.

This chain uses TRBV25-1 with TRBJ1-6, with 9 bases identical to TRBD1. The V and J ends lost 5 bases and 9 bases, in that order; junction bases with no gene match: 5. CDR1 is MGHDK and CDR2 is SYGVNS in the germline V gene. The CDR3 length is 14 residues. CDR3 DNA sequence: TGTGCCAGCAGTCTCCGGGACAGGGCTTCACCCCTCCACTTT. It yields the protein CASSLRDRASPLHF.

The chain combines TRBV6-2 or TRBV6-3 with TRBJ1-1; 7 bases agree with TRBD1. Germline assignment: CDR1 MNHEY and CDR2 SVGEGT. The CDR3 is 13 amino acids. J gave up 3 bases and V 4 bases, and 2 bases lay outside the gene matches. As DNA, the CDR3 is TGTGCCAGCAGTTTTACAGGGGACACTGAAGCTTTCTTT. Translating it yields CASSFTGDTEAFF.

This chain connects TRBV6-1 to TRBJ1-4, with a weak D call TRBD1 (5 bases). Germline V gene data show CDR1 as MNHNS and CDR2 as SASEGT. This CDR3 has 14 residues. Deletions cut 3 bases from V and 6 bases from J, with 11 bases between. The CDR3 nucleotides read TGTGCCAGCAGTGATTGGGGCAGGGATGAAAAACTGTTTTTT. As protein: CASSDWGRDEKLFF.

The chain recombines TRBV7-2 with TRBJ2-5, with TRBD1 matching 10 bases. With 3 bases clipped from V and 5 bases from J, the junction kept 9 bases outside the gene matches. CDR1 SGHTA and CDR2 FQGNSA come from the germline V gene. The CDR3 loop spans 16 amino acids. The CDR3 DNA follows: TGTGCCAGCAGCTTCCACGGGACAGGGGAAGGTGAGACCCAGTACTTC. This gives the protein CASSFHGTGEGETQYF.

V is TRBV9 and J is TRBJ1-2; D perhaps matches TRBD1 (6 bases). V was pared by 0 bases and J by 1 base, with 13 bases between. The CDR3 spans 16 residues. The germline V gene encodes CDR1 SGDLS and CDR2 YYNGEE. The CDR3 spells CASSVGLPRGNYGYTF. CDR3 DNA: TGTGCCAGCAGCGTAGGACTTCCCAGGGGTAACTATGGCTACACCTTC.

The gene calls are TRBV7-8 and TRBJ2-7, with D maybe TRBD2 (5 bases). The ends were cut back, 0 bases at V and 5 bases at J, with 8 bases in the middle. This CDR3 is 13 amino acids long. Germline-derived CDR1 and CDR2 are SGHVS and FQNEAQ. Here the CDR3 reads CASSLAGRNEQYF. DNA for the CDR3: TGTGCCAGCAGCTTAGCGGGGAGAAACGAGCAGTACTTC.

The J gene is TRBJ2-5, the V gene TRBV3-1 (or the pseudogene TRBV3-2); the match to TRBD2 covers 13 bases. Germline CDR1 is LGHDT and CDR2 is YNNKEL (reference sequence). V dropped 6 bases and J dropped 5; count of bases not matched to a gene: 3. This CDR3 has 14 amino acids. CDR3 loop: CASRKTSGGETQYF. DNA for the CDR3: TGTGCCAGCAGGAAGACTAGCGGGGGGGAGACCCAGTACTTC.

The J gene is TRBJ2-7, the V gene TRBV9; no reliable D call. Germline V gene data show CDR1 as SGDLS and CDR2 as YYNGEE. This CDR3 is built from 15 residues. V was pared by 4 bases and J by 0 bases, with 14 bases between. The CDR3 region is CASSPSTKLSYEQYF. In DNA, the CDR3 is TGTGCCAGCAGCCCCAGCACTAAACTCTCCTACGAGCAGTACTTC.

In this sample, this clone turned up once. CDR3 in amino acids: CSPFGGTEAFF. In DNA, the CDR3 is TGCAGCCCCTTCGGAGGCACTGAAGCTTTCTTT. V is TRBV20-1 and J is TRBJ1-1; D unclear. Germline CDR1 DFQATT, CDR2 SNEGSKA (reference sequence). The CDR3 spans 11 residues.

The gene calls are TRBV2 and TRBJ2-1; possibly TRBD2 for D (6 bases). The CDR3 runs to 13 residues. V was pared by 6 bases and J by 16 bases, with 22 bases between. Germline CDR1 and CDR2: SNHLY and FYNNEI. Here the CDR3 reads CASRVRAGQAYFF. CDR3 nucleotides: TGTGCCAGCAGAGTCCGAGCGGGTCAAGCGTACTTCTTC.

This clone was seen just once. The J gene is TRBJ1-2, the V gene TRBV7-2; the D gene is possibly TRBD1 (5 bases). Deletions cut 3 bases from V and 4 bases from J, with 9 bases between. The CDR3 sequence is 13 residues long. CDR1 SGHTA and CDR2 FQGNSA come from the germline V gene. CDR3 loop: CASSFDRIYGYTF. CDR3 bases: TGTGCCAGCAGCTTCGACAGAATCTATGGCTACACCTTC.

The rearrangement uses TRBV10-3 and TRBJ1-2, with TRBD1 matching over 11 bases. In germline, CDR1 is ENHRY, CDR2 SYGVKD. The CDR3 runs 14 residues. The ends lost 5 bases at V and 6 bases at J; junction bases unmatched: 5. CDR3 loop: CAISKGQGGNGYTF. CDR3 sequence (DNA): TGTGCCATCAGTAAGGGACAGGGGGGGAATGGCTACACCTTC.